A single sample gave rise to the 32 T cell receptor beta chains below, sequenced in a study of regulatory T cells in long-lasting Graves disease. Through Arm-PCR of CDR3 regions and iRepertoire HTBI primers, TCR beta libraries were built. TCRdb reprocessed the multiplex PCR reads via MiXCR and lists one record per CDR3 protein. Here the sample spans 580,000 or so distinct CDR3 sequences, roughly 15% being singletons. The time point: newly diagnosed GD, antithyroid drugs for less than 3 months. RNA from PBMCs was the source of the TCR library. These data were likewise used in another study, on T cells in Graves' hyperthyroidism and ophthalmopathy.

The sample consisted of peripheral blood mononuclear cells (PBMCs), taken at new diagnosis, from a patient treated with antithyroid drugs. The receptors originated from a man between 18 and 35 years old with Graves disease.

This clonotype was picked up a small number of times. This chain uses TRBV6-2 or TRBV6-3 with TRBJ2-4, with TRBD2 matching 7 bases. The CDR3 runs 15 residues. The germline gives CDR1 MNHEY, CDR2 SVGEGT. Trimming at V came to 2 bases and at J to 5 bases, leaving 6 bases not matched to a gene. The CDR3 is CASSYDRGRENIQYF. The CDR3 coding sequence is TGTGCCAGCAGTTACGACCGGGGGAGGGAAAACATTCAGTACTTC.

The sample holds one count of this clonotype. The gene calls are TRBV5-5 and TRBJ1-4; D remains ambiguous. The CDR3 covers 15 residues. The germline CDR1 and CDR2 sequences are SGHKS and YYEKEE (reference sequence). V was cut by 4 bases and J by 10 bases, with 20 bases left in between. CDR3 DNA: TGTGCCAGCAGCCTGGCGTACGAGCTAGGTGGAAAACTGTTTTTT. This sequence encodes CASSLAYELGGKLFF.

This clonotype was counted many times. The chain uses TRBV13 and TRBJ2-7; 7 bases agree with TRBD2. This CDR3 spans 14 amino acids. Germline CDR1 reads PRHDT; CDR2 reads FYEKMQ (reference sequence). With 5 bases clipped from V and 3 bases from J, the junction kept 7 bases outside the gene matches. The CDR3 loop reads CASSPSGPYYEQYF. DNA of the CDR3: TGTGCCAGCAGCCCTAGCGGCCCTTACTACGAGCAGTACTTC.

This clonotype was seen at least ten times. The J gene is TRBJ2-7, the V gene TRBV6-1; 8 bases map to TRBD1. The CDR3 loop spans 16 amino acids. The J segment lost 3 bases and the V segment lost 5 bases, leaving 12 bases of the junction unmatched. Germline V gives CDR1 MNHNS, CDR2 SASEGT. This CDR3 is CASSTSGQGRFYEQYF. In nucleotides, the CDR3 is TGTGCCAGCAGTACCTCCGGACAGGGCCGCTTCTACGAGCAGTACTTC.

This clonotype showed up just once. The chain carries TRBV7-6 and TRBJ1-2; D unresolved. The V end lost 5 bases, the J end lost 6 bases, and 16 bases lay between the germline ends. Germline V gene lookup returns CDR1 SGHVS and CDR2 FNYEAQ. This CDR3 is 14 amino acids long. CDR3 in amino acids: CASSPSLGVDGYTF. The CDR3 nucleotides read TGTGCCAGCAGCCCCAGCCTTGGGGTAGATGGCTACACCTTC.

This clonotype showed up just a few times. The rearrangement joins TRBV19 to TRBJ2-1; TRBD2 agrees at 11 bases. The V gene's germline CDR1 is LNHDA and CDR2 SQIVND (reference sequence). The ends lost 7 bases at V and 4 bases at J; junction bases unmatched: 9. The length of the CDR3 is 16 residues. The CDR3 protein is CASIESGTSGYNEQFF. The CDR3 nucleotides are TGTGCCAGTATCGAATCCGGGACTAGCGGTTACAATGAGCAGTTCTTC.

Only a few counts were recorded for this clonotype. The J gene is TRBJ1-5, the V gene TRBV12-5; no clear D gene. CDR1 and CDR2 (germline): LGHNT, FRNRAP. The CDR3 loop spans 16 amino acids. V lost 1 base and J lost 7, with 17 bases in between. The CDR3 DNA reads TGTGCTAGTGGTTTGGGTTTGTCCGGTGCGGGACAGCCCCAGCATTTT. It encodes CASGLGLSGAGQPQHF.

The chain joins TRBV20-1 to TRBJ2-7; no firm D call. The ends were cut back, 0 bases at V and 3 bases at J, with 6 bases in the middle. This CDR3 is built from 12 residues. CDR1 and CDR2 from the germline V gene are DFQATT and SNEGSKA (reference sequence). CDR3 sequence: CSARDPHYEQYF. DNA for the CDR3: TGCAGTGCTAGAGACCCGCACTACGAGCAGTACTTC.

V gene TRBV5-1 combines with J gene TRBJ2-5; TRBD1 agrees at 9 bases. Trimming took 1 base from V and 5 from J; bases not matched to a gene: 12. Germline V CDR1 and CDR2: SGHRS, YFSETQ. The CDR3 spans 17 residues. The CDR3 region has the DNA TGCGCCAGCAGCTTGAGGGGGACAGGGTCCGCTCAGGAGACCCAGTACTTC. The encoded protein is CASSLRGTGSAQETQYF.

In this sample, this clonotype turned up many times. This chain uses TRBV6-1 with TRBJ2-2; no clear D. Germline assignment: CDR1 MNHNS and CDR2 SASEGT. Trimming stripped 2 bases from V and 8 bases from J, with 9 bases between. The CDR3 contains 13 residues. The CDR3 region has the DNA TGTGCCAGCAGTGAATGGGGTCTGGGGGAGCTGTTTTTT. Amino acid sequence: CASSEWGLGELFF.

The J gene is TRBJ2-1, the V gene TRBV7-9; 16 nucleotides agree with TRBD2. V dropped 5 bases and J dropped 7; count of bases not matched to a gene: 8. CDR3 size: 17 residues. Germline assignment: CDR1 SEHNR and CDR2 FQNEAQ (reference sequence). CDR3 in amino acids: CASSAFPGLAGGNEQFF. The CDR3 region has the DNA TGTGCCAGCAGCGCATTCCCGGGACTAGCGGGGGGGAATGAGCAGTTCTTC.

The table lists this clonotype with many counts. The gene calls are TRBV12-3 or TRBV12-4 and TRBJ1-1; weak D call: TRBD1 (6 bases). CDR3 length: 12 amino acids. The germline V and J ends were trimmed by 4 bases and 7 bases, with 10 bases remaining between them. This chain's CDR3 is CASSSGGGEAFF. The CDR3 nucleotides are TGTGCCAGCAGTTCCGGAGGGGGTGAAGCTTTCTTT.

This chain links TRBV11-3 with TRBJ2-2; 7 positions match TRBD1. J gave up 5 bases and V 3 bases, and 6 bases lay outside the gene matches. From germline, CDR1 is SGHNT and CDR2 YENEEA. The CDR3 is made up of 15 amino acids. The CDR3 nucleotides are TGTGCCAGCAGCTTTACAGGGGAGAGAACCGGGGAGCTGTTTTTT. Its protein is CASSFTGERTGELFF.

This clonotype was seen ten or more times. V and J are TRBV6-1 and TRBJ2-7; no definite D call. This CDR3 region has 13 residues. Trimming took off 6 bases at V and 3 bases at J, with 12 bases between the two ends. Germline V gene data show CDR1 as MNHNS and CDR2 as SASEGT. CDR3 in DNA: TGTGCCAGCAGGCCCGGCGGCCACTACGAGCAGTACTTC. Protein: CASRPGGHYEQYF.

The table lists this clonotype with many counts. This chain uses TRBV12-3 or TRBV12-4 with TRBJ2-6, with D unclear. This CDR3 spans 14 amino acids. V lost 7 bases and J lost 4, with 11 bases in between. In nucleotides, the CDR3 is TGTGCCAGCAACCCCGGGTCCGGGGCCAACGTCCTGACTTTC. It encodes CASNPGSGANVLTF.

This chain links TRBV2 with TRBJ1-4; 7 nucleotides line up with TRBD1. The V gene end was trimmed by 2 bases and the J gene end by 1 base; junction bases not matched to a gene: 4. This CDR3 comprises 16 residues. Per germline, CDR1 SNHLY and CDR2 FYNNEI. DNA for the CDR3: TGTGCCAGCAGTGAAAACGACAGGGTAACTAATGAAAAACTGTTTTTT. This sequence encodes CASSENDRVTNEKLFF.

This clonotype occurred many times. The V gene is TRBV29-1, the J gene TRBJ1-1; D is uncertain. The CDR3 extends over 11 amino acids. V shed 4 bases and J shed 6 bases, with 9 bases lying between them. Germline CDR1 SQVTM, CDR2 ANQGSEA. The CDR3 DNA reads as TGCAGCGTTGTAGGCCGGGCTGAAGCTTTCTTT. It yields the protein CSVVGRAEAFF.

V gene TRBV5-1 combines with J gene TRBJ1-4; D is unresolved. The CDR3 has 15 amino acids. Trimming stripped 1 base from V and 0 bases from J, with 7 bases between. The germline V gene encodes CDR1 SGHRS and CDR2 YFSETQ. CDR3 DNA sequence: TGCGCCAGCAGCTTGTCGTCAGCAACTAATGAAAAACTGTTTTTT. It translates to CASSLSSATNEKLFF.

This clonotype was detected only a few times. The chain has TRBV25-1 and TRBJ2-1, with D tentatively TRBD1 or TRBD2 (5 bases each). Trimming shortened V by 2 bases and J by 12 bases, and 20 bases separated the two germline ends. This CDR3 has 15 amino acids. From germline, CDR1 is MGHDK and CDR2 SYGVNS. The CDR3: CASSELGTPERGQFF. CDR3 coding DNA: TGTGCCAGCAGTGAACTAGGGACGCCGGAACGAGGGCAGTTCTTC.

This chain links TRBV15 with TRBJ2-7; D may be TRBD2 (5 bases). Trimming cost V 1 base and J 3 bases, with 10 bases left between them. CDR1 is LNHNV, CDR2 YYDKDF, per germline (reference sequence). This CDR3 has 14 residues. CDR3 sequence reads: CATSRGLANYEQYF. The CDR3 nucleotides are TGTGCCACCAGCAGAGGATTAGCGAACTACGAGCAGTACTTC.

Of note for this clonotype: This may be a read error, as it is one base from a much larger clone. This rearrangement joins TRBV7-2 to TRBJ2-7; unclear D gene. CDR1 is SGHTA, CDR2 FQGNSA, per germline. V lost 1 base, J lost 6 bases, and 13 bases lay in between. This CDR3 is built from 14 residues. The CDR3 nucleotides are TGTGCCAGCAGCTTAGTTTCAGAGACTTTCGAGCAGTACTTC. This translates into CASSLVSETFEQYF.

The chain combines TRBV20-1 with TRBJ2-5; no definite D call. CDR3 length equals 12 residues. From germline, CDR1 is DFQATT and CDR2 SNEGSKA (reference sequence). V was shortened by 3 bases and J by 2 bases, with 7 bases between the two germline ends. CDR3 in DNA: TGCAGTGCTAGCGATTGGCAAGAGACCCAGTACTTC. It encodes CSASDWQETQYF.

The chain combines TRBV7-2 with TRBJ2-3, with D possibly being TRBD2 (5 bases). The CDR3 has 14 amino acids. Germline values: CDR1 SGHTA, CDR2 FQGNSA. Trimming left V 2 bases short and J 5 bases short, with 11 bases between. CDR3 nucleotide sequence: TGTGCCAGCAGCTTAAGTTCAGGAGGAGATACGCAGTATTTT. Amino acid sequence: CASSLSSGGDTQYF. The whole variable domain, filled in from reference TRBV7-2 and TRBJ2-3, reads GAGVSQSPSNKVTEKGKDVELRCDPISGHTALYWYRQSLGQGLEFLIYFQGNSAPDKSGLPSDRFSAERTGGSVSTLTIQRTQQEDSAVYLCASSLSSGGDTQYFGPGTRLTVL.

The rearrangement uses TRBV28 and TRBJ2-2; D gene unclear. This CDR3 is 15 amino acids long. Germline loops: CDR1 MDHEN, CDR2 SYDVKM. V was shortened by 5 bases and J by 0 bases, with 10 bases between the two germline ends. CDR3 residues: CASSPGDANTGELFF. The CDR3 DNA follows: TGTGCCAGCAGTCCCGGTGACGCGAACACCGGGGAGCTGTTTTTT. The full variable domain, its missing parts supplied by reference TRBV28 and TRBJ2-2, is DVKVTQSSRYLVKRTGEKVFLECVQDMDHENMFWYRQDPGLGLRLIYFSYDVKMKEKGDIPEGYSVSREKKERFSLILESASTNQTSMYLCASSPGDANTGELFFGEGSRLTVL.

This clonotype was observed a handful of times. The chain carries TRBV5-1 and TRBJ2-7, with 7 bases lining up with TRBD1. Germline V gene lookup returns CDR1 SGHRS and CDR2 YFSETQ. The CDR3 spans 15 residues. The V and J ends lost 0 bases and 0 bases, in that order; junction bases with no gene match: 3. This chain's CDR3 is CASSLDRGNSYEQYF. The DNA for the CDR3 is TGCGCCAGCAGCTTGGACAGGGGAAACTCCTACGAGCAGTACTTC.

This clonotype has at least ten counts. The genes are TRBV10-3 and TRBJ2-7; D may be TRBD2 (5 bases). Germline CDR1 and CDR2: ENHRY and SYGVKD. V was trimmed by 6 bases and J by 1 base, leaving 10 bases between them. This CDR3 is 13 amino acids long. The CDR3 protein is CAIRFGVSYEQYF. The CDR3 nucleotides are TGTGCCATCAGATTCGGGGTATCCTACGAGCAGTACTTC.

J is TRBJ2-1 and V is TRBV15; D is undetermined. Trimming took 0 bases from V and 7 from J, leaving 4 bases between them. Germline loops: CDR1 LNHNV, CDR2 YYDKDF (reference sequence). The CDR3 sequence is 12 residues long. CDR3 loop: CATSRESNEQFF. The CDR3, as DNA: TGTGCCACCAGCAGAGAGAGTAATGAGCAGTTCTTC. The full variable domain, with the rest looked up from reference TRBV15 and TRBJ2-1, is DAMVIQNPRYQVTQFGKPVTLSCSQTLNHNVMYWYQQKSSQAPKLLFHYYDKDFNNEADTPDNFQSRRPNTSFCFLDIRSPGLGDTAMYLCATSRESNEQFFGPGTRLTVL.

This clonotype has at least ten counts. The chain couples TRBV6-2 or TRBV6-3 to TRBJ2-5; tentatively, D is TRBD2 (5 bases). V lost 0 bases to trimming and J lost 3 bases, with 11 bases between them. CDR1 is MNHEY and CDR2 is SVGEGT in the germline V gene. The CDR3 sequence is 15 residues long. The CDR3 nucleotides read TGTGCCAGCAGTTACTCTTTGCTAGCCGAAGAGACCCAGTACTTC. This gives the protein CASSYSLLAEETQYF.

This clonotype showed up many times. The chain uses TRBV2 and TRBJ2-3; a weak D match, TRBD2 (5 bases). Germline V gives CDR1 SNHLY, CDR2 FYNNEI. V shed 4 bases and J shed 4 bases, with 15 bases lying between them. The CDR3 length is 15 residues. CDR3 loop: CASSVETTVPDTQYF. In nucleotides, the CDR3 is TGTGCCAGCAGTGTAGAGACTACCGTTCCAGATACGCAGTATTTT.

This clonotype has ten or more counts. This chain joins TRBV3-1 and TRBJ2-6; D is perhaps TRBD1 or TRBD2 (5 bases each). The CDR3 totals 20 residues. Germline CDR1 is LGHDT and CDR2 is YNNKEL (reference sequence). V shed 3 bases and J shed 0 bases, with 21 bases lying between them. The CDR3 here is CASSQDDVDKGSSGANVLTF. The DNA for the CDR3 is TGTGCCAGCAGCCAGGATGATGTGGATAAGGGGAGCTCTGGGGCCAACGTCCTGACTTTC.

At least ten counts were recorded for this clonotype. The CDR3 DNA reads as TGTGCCAGCAGCGGGACGGGGGGGGAAGCTTTCTTT. Translation gives CASSGTGGEAFF. This chain joins TRBV7-9 and TRBJ1-1; the D gene is possibly TRBD1 (5 bases). The CDR3 has 12 residues. Germline lookup yields CDR1 SEHNR and CDR2 FQNEAQ (reference sequence). Between the trimmed V and J ends, which lost 5 bases and 8 bases, there was a span of 12 bases.

About this clonotype itself: This could be a read error, since a much larger clone is one nucleotide away. This chain joins TRBV11-2 and TRBJ2-1, with a tentative D call TRBD1 (6 bases). Trimming pared 0 bases from V and 10 bases from J, leaving 10 bases between. Germline values: CDR1 SGHAT, CDR2 FQNNGV. The CDR3 has 13 amino acids. CDR3 DNA: TGTGCCAGCAGCTTAGAACAGGGCTACGAGCAGTTCTTC. It is translated as CASSLEQGYEQFF.